This TCR beta chain originates from a study of blood T cell repertoires in COVID-19. In the study overall: Both acute and convalescent COVID-19 samples were obtained from the United States, Italy and Spain. Sample material is recorded as cDNA or gDNA derived from T cells, B-cell-depleted T cells, or PBMCs.

Per the original methods: Reference gene primer amplification yielded estimated nucleated cell counts. Sequencing used immunoSEQ multiplex PCR; TCRdb keeps in-frame clones, though not all of them. From that table come the V and J calls and clone size; the DNA was used to work out D and trimming. The data hold fewer than 200,000 clones, with 83% observed a single time. Germline V CDR1 and CDR2: MNHEY, SMNVEV (reference sequence). This CDR3 has 20 amino acids. V trimming: 1 base; J trimming: 6 bases; junction bases outside the gene matches: 20. The sequence came from a woman aged 65 to 85 with COVID-19, enrolled during active disease. The specimen sequenced was peripheral blood. The rearrangement joins TRBV27 to TRBJ2-1; 8 nucleotides line up with TRBD2. CDR3 DNA sequence: TGTGCCAGCAGTTTATTCGTAATTGCGGTAGCGGGGATGATAGGCAATGAGCAGTTCTTC. The encoded protein is CASSLFVIAVAGMIGNEQFF.